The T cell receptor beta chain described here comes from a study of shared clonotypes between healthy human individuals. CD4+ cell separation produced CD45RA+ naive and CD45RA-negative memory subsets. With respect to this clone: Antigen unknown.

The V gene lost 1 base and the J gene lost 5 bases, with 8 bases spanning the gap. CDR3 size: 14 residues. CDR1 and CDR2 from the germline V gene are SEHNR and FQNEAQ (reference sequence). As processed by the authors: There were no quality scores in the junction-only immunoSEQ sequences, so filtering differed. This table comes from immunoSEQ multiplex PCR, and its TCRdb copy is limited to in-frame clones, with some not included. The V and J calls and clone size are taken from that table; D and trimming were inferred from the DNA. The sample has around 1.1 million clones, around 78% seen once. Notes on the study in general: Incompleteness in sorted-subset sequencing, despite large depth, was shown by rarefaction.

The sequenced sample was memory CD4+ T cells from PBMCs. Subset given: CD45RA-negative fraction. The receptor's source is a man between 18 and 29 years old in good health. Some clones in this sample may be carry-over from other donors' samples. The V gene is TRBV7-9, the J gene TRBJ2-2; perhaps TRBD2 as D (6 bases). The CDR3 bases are TGTGCCAGCAGCTTAGATGCGGGGACCGGGGAGCTGTTTTTT. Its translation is CASSLDAGTGELFF.